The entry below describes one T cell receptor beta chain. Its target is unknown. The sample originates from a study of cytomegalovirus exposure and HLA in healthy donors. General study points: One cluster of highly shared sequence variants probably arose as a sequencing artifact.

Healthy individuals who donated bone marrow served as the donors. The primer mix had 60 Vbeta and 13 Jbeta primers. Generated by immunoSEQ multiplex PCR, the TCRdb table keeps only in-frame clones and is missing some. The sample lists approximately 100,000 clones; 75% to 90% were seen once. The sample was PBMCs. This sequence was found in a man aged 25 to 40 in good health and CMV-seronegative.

This chain's CDR3 is CAWSPGGTNEKLFF. In DNA form, the CDR3 reads TGTGCCTGGAGTCCCGGGGGAACTAATGAAAAACTGTTTTTT. The chain links TRBV30 to TRBJ1-4, with D maybe TRBD1 (5 bases). V was pared by 2 bases and J by 1 base, with 8 bases between. CDR1 and CDR2 from the germline V gene are GTSNPN and SVGIG (reference sequence). This CDR3 contains 14 residues.